The clone carrying this T cell receptor beta chain occurred a few times. Its target is not known. The germline gene is not matched at one end of the junction; a read error may be the cause. These data originate in a study of T cells after yellow fever vaccination. Study as a whole: Those fractions that held only low numbers of cells were prepared using the SMART-Seq v4 Ultra Low Input RNA kit.

General study findings and limits: Post-booster reappearance was seen for most primary-vaccination clones (around 96% CD4, 75% to 90% CD8).

The V gene's germline CDR1 is SEHNR and CDR2 FQNEAQ (reference sequence). The CDR3 consists of 12 residues. Synthesis of TCR cDNA relied on 5'RACE template switching, which attached a universal primer site and UMIs. Each CDR3 protein is one row after TCRdb ran MiXCR on the 5' RACE reads. Of around 610,000 distinct CDR3 sequences in the sample, roughly 13% were seen once. This specimen was PBMCs, taken on the day of the yellow fever booster vaccination. V gene TRBV7-9 combines with J gene TRBJ2-7; D gene uncertain. The origin of this receptor is a man aged 25-45 years who received the YFV17D yellow fever vaccine. Here the CDR3 reads CASSPHSFEQYF. In nucleotides, the CDR3 is TGTGCCAGCAGCCCTCATTCCTTCGAGCAGTACTTC.